This T cell receptor beta chain was identified in a study of T cell repertoires in cytomegalovirus infection. Study-level background: The public TCR beta signatures pointed to both CMV infection and matching HLA type.

The CDR3 has 14 residues. Between the trimmed V and J ends, which lost 0 bases and 5 bases, there was a span of 11 bases. Per the germline V gene, CDR1 is SGHRS and CDR2 is YFSETQ. Notes on the study in general: Using cumulative public TCR beta family frequency, the authors identified those who carried CMV together with the relevant HLA.

In its sample, this clonotype was seen a few times. What it binds is unknown. TCRdb re-analysed the reads in MiXCR, keeping a single row per CDR3 protein. The sample includes approximately 750,000 distinct CDR3 sequences, approximately 34% of them seen just once. What was sequenced was PBMCs. The J gene is TRBJ1-1, the V gene TRBV5-1; D not resolved. The sequence was obtained from a human donor in good health (CMV status not recorded). Some clones in this sample may be carry-over from other donors' samples. The CDR3 DNA reads TGCGCCAGCAGCTTGGACGGCTCAGCGACTGAAGCTTTCTTT. Translation gives CASSLDGSATEAFF.